This TCR delta chain was recovered during a study of DNA immune sequencing with unique molecular identifiers. Study as a whole: Fluorescence-activated cell sorting enriched γδ T cells from PBMC. Sequencing input was roughly 100 ng for enriched and 1 ug for non-enriched PBMC DNA. Study results and caveats: Healthy donor TRD clonotypes most often used TRDV2 joined to TRDJ1.

The CDR3 runs to 15 residues. Germline V gene sequence: CDR1 GEAIGNYY, CDR2 EKD. Concerning this clone: Its antigen is not identified. A far larger clone differs by one base, so this is likely a read error. Other DNA sequences in this sample translate to the same CDR3.

All 8 TRDV and 4 TRDJ genes were targeted in 32-plex amplification of genomic DNA. In roughly 3 barcoding PCR cycles, molecules received a 12-nucleotide UMI, then adapter PCR followed. With CATT, TCRdb re-called clones from the multiplex PCR reads. The data show roughly 4,900 delta-chain clones, around 13% seen once. Material: gamma-delta T cells enriched from blood buffy coat, or unenriched PBMCs (not recorded which). The sequence was collected from a human donor in good health. The chain joins TRDV2 to TRDJ1; 8 bases are shared with TRDD3. The CDR3 spells CACDILGDRTDKLIF. CDR3 nucleotide sequence: TGTGCTTGTGACATTCTGGGGGACCGAACCGATAAACTCATCTTT.